A selection of T cell receptor beta chains follows, all from one sample in a study of early T cells in non-severe SARS-CoV-2 infection. From the 5' RACE reads, TCRdb called clonotypes with MiXCR, one entry per CDR3 protein. The sample contains about 80,000 distinct CDR3 sequences, roughly 12% of which appear only once. The sample was whole blood, taken at baseline. Every receptor here comes from an adult who was a healthcare worker with PCR-confirmed SARS-CoV-2 infection or an uninfected control (not recorded which). The donor label of this sample is uncertain. Both conserved end residues are part of each CDR3. Fields, in order: J gene, V gene, D gene, clone size, CDR3 DNA, CDR3 protein. D genes are given only for firm matches. Size is omitted from some rows. Given values are once, few, many or a class for expanded clones.

TRBJ2-2,TRBV5-5,.,few,TGTGCCAGCAGCTTGTCCCCCGGGGAGCTGTTTTTT,CASSLSPGELFF
TRBJ2-3,TRBV7-6,.,.,TGTGCCAGCAGCGGGGGGACCCCAGGGTTGACAGATACGCAGTATTTT,CASSGGTPGLTDTQYF
TRBJ2-4,TRBV28,.,.,TGTGCCAGCAGTGAGCAGGGCAGCAGTCTGGCCAAAAACATTCAGTACTTC,CASSEQGSSLAKNIQYF
TRBJ2-2,TRBV12-3/TRBV12-4,.,.,TGTGCCAGCAGTTTAGTCACAACCGGGGAGCTGTTTTTT,CASSLVTTGELFF
TRBJ2-7,TRBV25-1,.,many,TGTGCCAGCAGTGAGAGAGCGTTCCCCTCCTACGAGCAGTACTTC,CASSERAFPSYEQYF
TRBJ1-1,TRBV27,.,few,TGTGCCAGCAGGGACAGTGCAACTGAAGCTTTCTTT,CASRDSATEAFF
TRBJ2-5,TRBV7-7,TRBD2,many,TGTGCCAGCAGCTTAGGCGGGACTAGCGTAAAGCAGTACTTC,CASSLGGTSVKQYF
TRBJ2-6,TRBV2,.,.,TGTGCCAGCAGTGAGCTGGGCTCTGGGGCCAACGTCCTGACTTTC,CASSELGSGANVLTF
TRBJ2-6,TRBV5-1,.,.,TGCGCCAGCTTCAATGGCCCCGGGGCCAACGTCCTGACTTTC,CASFNGPGANVLTF
TRBJ2-1,TRBV18,.,.,TGTGCCAGCTCATGGGGATACAATGAGCAGTTCTTC,CASSWGYNEQFF
TRBJ2-5,TRBV6-2/TRBV6-3,.,few,TGTGCCAGCAGTTACGAAGAGACCCAGTACTTC,CASSYEETQYF
TRBJ1-3,TRBV29-1,.,.,TGCAGCGTTGACCAGGGAAACACCATATATTTT,CSVDQGNTIYF
TRBJ2-3,TRBV5-6,.,many,TGTGCCAGCAGCTTGGTATTCTCTAGCACAGATACGCAGTATTTT,CASSLVFSSTDTQYF
TRBJ1-6,TRBV7-2,.,.,TGTGCCAGCACACCCCAGACGGGGGATTTAGGCCGACCCCTCCACTTT,CASTPQTGDLGRPLHF
TRBJ2-5,TRBV5-1,.,many,TGCGCCAGCAGCCCCAGGACGGGTGACCAAGAGACCCAGTACTTC,CASSPRTGDQETQYF
TRBJ1-2,TRBV7-6,.,few,TGTGCCAGCAGCCCCGCCGCCCCGGCGAACTATGGCTACACCTTC,CASSPAAPANYGYTF
TRBJ2-7,TRBV29-1,TRBD1,.,TGCAGCGTTGGAGGCCCAGGGGGCGAGCAGTACTTC,CSVGGPGGEQYF
TRBJ1-1,TRBV12-3/TRBV12-4,.,many,TGTGCCAGTGGGCCGTGGGGGGAGAACACTGAAGCTTTCTTT,CASGPWGENTEAFF
TRBJ2-1,TRBV20-1,TRBD2,many,TGCAGTGCTAGCGGCCGACTAGCGGACCCCAATGAGCAGTTCTTC,CSASGRLADPNEQFF
TRBJ2-1,TRBV6-2/TRBV6-3,.,.,TGTGCCACCAAATGGGACTCGAGCTCCTACAATGAGCAGTTCTTC,CATKWDSSSYNEQFF
TRBJ2-1,TRBV5-4,.,.,TGTGCCAGCAGCTTGATCCCATCCGCCGGGTCGTATGTGCAGTTCTTC,CASSLIPSAGSYVQFF
TRBJ2-7,TRBV5-7,TRBD2,.,TGTGCCAGCAGTAAGCGGGACCTCTACGAGCAGTACTTC,CASSKRDLYEQYF
TRBJ2-7,TRBV11-1,TRBD1,.,TGTGCCAGCAGCTTAGACGGGACAGGGATAACCTACGAGCAGTACTTC,CASSLDGTGITYEQYF
TRBJ1-1,TRBV18,.,.,TGTGCCACCGGGGGACAATCGAACACTGAAGCTTTCTTT,CATGGQSNTEAFF
TRBJ1-6,TRBV4-3,.,many,TGCGCCAGCAGCCAACAGTTGCCTAATTCACCCCTCCACTTT,CASSQQLPNSPLHF
TRBJ2-2,TRBV5-1,TRBD2,few,TGCGCCAGCAGCCTGCTAGCGGGTCAAGACACCGGGGAGCTGTTTTTT,CASSLLAGQDTGELFF
TRBJ1-1,TRBV6-5,.,.,TGTGCCAGCAGCCCGAGGACGAGCCGGTGGGCTTTCTTT,CASSPRTSRWAFF
TRBJ2-2,TRBV12-3/TRBV12-4,TRBD2,few,TGTGCCAGCAGTCTCAGGGGACTAGCTGCCGCTGGGGAGCTGTTTTTT,CASSLRGLAAAGELFF
TRBJ2-7,TRBV5-6,TRBD2,.,TGTGCCAGCAGCTTGTGGAGCGGGGTCTACGAGCAGTACTTC,CASSLWSGVYEQYF
TRBJ1-2,TRBV19,.,many,TGTGCCAGTAGTATAGCGGGGGATGGCTACACCTTC,CASSIAGDGYTF
TRBJ2-3,TRBV7-2,.,few,TGTGCCAGCAGCTCCCAAATAACAGATACGCAGTATTTT,CASSSQITDTQYF
TRBJ1-2,TRBV20-1,.,few,TGCAGTGCCGGGCGCGGTCGCTACACCTTC,CSAGRGRYTF
TRBJ2-7,TRBV12-3/TRBV12-4,.,.,TGTGCCAGCAGCCTAAGGGCAGGGGAGGCCTACGAGCAGTACTTC,CASSLRAGEAYEQYF
TRBJ1-4,TRBV12-3/TRBV12-4,.,few,TGTGCCAGCAGTTTCGGGTCATGGGGACCTAATGAAAAACTGTTTTTT,CASSFGSWGPNEKLFF
TRBJ1-4,TRBV12-3/TRBV12-4,.,.,TGTGCCAGCAGTTTAACAGACGGATTTACTAATGAAAAACTGTTTTTT,CASSLTDGFTNEKLFF
TRBJ2-7,TRBV27,TRBD2,.,TGTGCCAGCAGTCCAGGGGTACTAGCGGGAAAGTTAGTGCAGTACTTC,CASSPGVLAGKLVQYF
TRBJ1-5,TRBV12-3/TRBV12-4,.,many,TGTGCCAGCAGTTTTCTCCCTAATCAGCCCCAGCATTTT,CASSFLPNQPQHF
TRBJ2-1,TRBV25-1,.,many,TGTGCCAGCAGTGATTCCCGACGGATGAACAATGAGCAGTTCTTC,CASSDSRRMNNEQFF
TRBJ1-4,TRBV5-1,TRBD1,few,TGCGCCAGCAGCCCTACAGGGGGGACTAATGAAAAACTGTTTTTT,CASSPTGGTNEKLFF
TRBJ2-2,TRBV6-6,.,.,TGTGCCAGCAGTTACTCGGGGGGGCCCGGGGAGCTGTTTTTT,CASSYSGGPGELFF
TRBJ1-2,TRBV5-1,TRBD1,.,TGCGCCAGCAGCTTGGTCGGACAGGGGTTTGGCTACACCTTC,CASSLVGQGFGYTF